This T cell receptor beta chain was recovered during a study of blood T cell repertoires in COVID-19. The data were produced by immunoSEQ multiplex PCR, yet TCRdb's version contains in-frame clones alone and is incomplete. The data contain 200,000 to 250,000 clones, 80% of them singletons. The CDR3 is 15 residues long. J was trimmed by 1 base and V by 6 bases; bases with no gene match: 9. Germline-derived CDR1 and CDR2 are SGHRS and YFSETQ. The J gene is TRBJ1-1, the V gene TRBV5-1; 7 bases match TRBD1. The material sequenced was peripheral blood. The receptor comes from a woman aged 65 to 85 with acute or convalescent COVID-19. The CDR3 protein is CASTHGGTENTEAFF. In DNA, the CDR3 is TGCGCCAGCACTCATGGGGGGACAGAGAACACTGAAGCTTTCTTT.